Below, one T cell receptor (beta chain) is given with its context. The antigen remains unidentified. The sample has other DNA sequences that encode this CDR3 too. These data originate in a study of OX40 agonist ivuxolimab in advanced cancers. Study context: Enrollees could have had prior anti-PD-1, anti-PD-L1 or anti-CTLA-4 therapy, which under 50% had received. Three dose-escalation patients had partial responses: one with hepatocellular carcinoma and two with cutaneous melanoma.

Produced via immunoSEQ multiplex PCR; TCRdb's table is partial and in-frame only. Here the sample spans around 100,000 clones, around 89% being singletons. Study outcomes and limitations: Part of the nonresponder group also had normalized T-cell clonal expansion that was low. Clonal expansion was seen in CD4+ and CD8+ blood T cells by week 6 at 0.1 to 3.0 mg/kg.

V dropped 4 bases and J dropped 2 bases, with 8 bases sitting between them. Germline-derived CDR1 and CDR2 are MNHNS and SASEGT. The CDR3 totals 13 residues. The chain is built from TRBV6-1 and TRBJ2-5; D not resolved. This receptor was taken from an adult with an advanced solid tumor such as melanoma, head and neck, liver or kidney cancer. Sequences were derived from CD4+ or CD8+ T cells sorted from blood, sampled in a trial of the OX40 agonist ivuxolimab. Written as DNA, the CDR3 is TGTGCCAGCAGTGGAGGCAGTCAAGAGACCCAGTACTTC. It codes for CASSGGSQETQYF.